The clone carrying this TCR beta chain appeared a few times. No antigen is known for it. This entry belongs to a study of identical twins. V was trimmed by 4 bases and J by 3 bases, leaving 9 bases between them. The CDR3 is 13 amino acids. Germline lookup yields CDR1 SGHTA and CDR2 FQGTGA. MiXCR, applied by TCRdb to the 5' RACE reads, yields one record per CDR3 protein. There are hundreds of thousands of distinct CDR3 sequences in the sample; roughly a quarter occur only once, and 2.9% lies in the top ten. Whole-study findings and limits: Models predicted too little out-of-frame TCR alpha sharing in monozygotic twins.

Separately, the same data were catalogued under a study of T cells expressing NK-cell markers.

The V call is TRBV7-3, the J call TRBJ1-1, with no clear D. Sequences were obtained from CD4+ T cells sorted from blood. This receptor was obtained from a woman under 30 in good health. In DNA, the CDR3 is TGTGCCAGCAGCTACCTGTGGGACACTGAAGCTTTCTTT. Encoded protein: CASSYLWDTEAFF. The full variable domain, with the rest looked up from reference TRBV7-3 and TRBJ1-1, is GAGVSQTPSNKVTEKGKYVELRCDPISGHTALYWYRQSLGQGPEFLIYFQGTGAADDSGLPNDRFFAVRPEGSVSTLKIQRTERGDSAVYLCASSYLWDTEAFFGQGTRLTVV.